The rows below give T cell receptor beta chains drawn from one sample of a study of shared clonotypes between healthy human individuals. The data were produced by immunoSEQ multiplex PCR, yet TCRdb's version contains in-frame clones alone and is incomplete. The profile covers about 180,000 clones, with around 93% appearing a single time and approximately 0.07% taken by the ten largest. The sample was naive CD4+ T cells sorted from blood. Receptors originate from a woman in her twenties or thirties in good health. Each CDR3 is given with its conserved first and last residue.

CDR3: CASSLVTNEQFF; V: TRBV7-9
CDR3: CASSTRQGFEAFF; V: TRBV19
CDR3: CASGLAASGRGVNEQFF; V: TRBV12-5
CDR3: CASSIAGAAGNTIYF; V: TRBV19
CDR3: CASSLGGVNTIYF; V: TRBV5-8
CDR3: CAIKDDSYEQYF; V: TRBV10-3
CDR3: CASSPLEGVEAFF; V: TRBV18
CDR3: CASTSTSPGGGVSSWDLNEQFF; V: TRBV19
CDR3: CASSLGLAGEETQYF; V: TRBV5-1
CDR3: CASSPGARGAFF; V: TRBV19
CDR3: CASSLSRALGGSEQFF; V: TRBV7-9
CDR3: CASSSGGVSTEAFF; V: TRBV28
CDR3: CAWSAGGRGLQPQHF; V: TRBV30
CDR3: CATSRDGHPNTEAFF; V: TRBV15
CDR3: CASSYGGAHEQYF; V: TRBV6-6
CDR3: CASSPTGVGEQYF; V: TRBV27
CDR3: CASSPRLAGTYEQYF; V: TRBV9
CDR3: CASGHRDRGTYEQYF; V: TRBV25-1
CDR3: CASSFSGTNEETQYF; V: TRBV7-2
CDR3: CASSQSGLHYEQYF; V: TRBV23-1
CDR3: CASSQGGSIGSPLHF; V: TRBV28
CDR3: CASSLVHRNEQFF; V: TRBV7-6
CDR3: CASSDPDNEQFF; V: TRBV10-1
CDR3: CASSLAGGPYEQYF; V: TRBV7-2
CDR3: CASSYSSASSYNEQFF; V: TRBV6-5
CDR3: CASSTAGSAYEQYF; V: TRBV6-6
CDR3: CAIQRGPYNEQFF; V: TRBV28
CDR3: CARLGALPSYEQYF; V: TRBV5-3
CDR3: CASSLIQRATYEQYF; V: TRBV5-5
CDR3: CASSEFWGRGEKLFF; V: TRBV2
CDR3: CASSLDSGDEKLFF; V: TRBV5-1
CDR3: CASSPWTGNYGYTF; V: TRBV19
CDR3: CASSERQGYQPQHF; V: TRBV21-1
CDR3: CASSQVSTYEQYF; V: TRBV14
CDR3: CASSSPSTDTQYF; V: TRBV19
CDR3: CSVARGSPYEQYF; V: TRBV29-1
CDR3: CASSHKGLADFTQYF; V: TRBV4-1
CDR3: CATSRAGTTAHYGYTF; V: TRBV15
CDR3: CASSQGQGRGGELFF; V: TRBV4-2
CDR3: CASSLDRGVEKLFF; V: TRBV28
CDR3: CASSLQGASGEQYF; V: TRBV9
CDR3: CASSLAEGPLRGYTF; V: TRBV5-8
CDR3: CASSVGVHQPQHF; V: TRBV6-1
CDR3: CASRGTRGGNTIYF; V: TRBV27
CDR3: CASTFSAKGVNEQFF; V: TRBV19
CDR3: CASTPGAYSNQPQHF; V: TRBV28
CDR3: CASSDTRGGQPQHF; V: TRBV2
CDR3: CASSTGSTNEKLFF; V: TRBV13
CDR3: CASSQDVTVVVRPQHF; V: TRBV4-1
CDR3: CASSLDSLDTGELFF; V: TRBV5-1
CDR3: CASSQESSGRVGQYF; V: TRBV4-1
CDR3: CASSRDRGTNEKLFF; V: TRBV18
CDR3: CASRAHPNQPQHF; V: TRBV6-1
CDR3: CASSSGTGTFDYGYTF; V: TRBV7-9
CDR3: CASSLKGLGKTYEQYF; V: TRBV5-6
CDR3: CSAEPGPGTDTQYF; V: TRBV29-1
CDR3: CATTMGRGYEQYF; V: TRBV15
CDR3: CASSSWDRVTWEQYF; V: TRBV7-8
CDR3: CASSLPQNNEQFF; V: TRBV5-6
CDR3: CASSLITGKNTIYF; V: TRBV28